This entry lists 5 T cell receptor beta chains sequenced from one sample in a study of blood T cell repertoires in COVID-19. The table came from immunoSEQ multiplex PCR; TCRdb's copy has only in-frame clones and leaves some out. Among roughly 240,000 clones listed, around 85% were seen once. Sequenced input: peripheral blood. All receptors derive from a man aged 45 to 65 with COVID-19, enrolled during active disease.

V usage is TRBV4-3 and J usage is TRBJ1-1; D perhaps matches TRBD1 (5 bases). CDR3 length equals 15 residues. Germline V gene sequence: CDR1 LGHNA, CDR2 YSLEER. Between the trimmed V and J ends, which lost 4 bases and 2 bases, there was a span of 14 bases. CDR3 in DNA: TGCGCCAGCAGCCGTGGATGGGGCTCTAACACTGAAGCTTTCTTT. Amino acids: CASSRGWGSNTEAFF.

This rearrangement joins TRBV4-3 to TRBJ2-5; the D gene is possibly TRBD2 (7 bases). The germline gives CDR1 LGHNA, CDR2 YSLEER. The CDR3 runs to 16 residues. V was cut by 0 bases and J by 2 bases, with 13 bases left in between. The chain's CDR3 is CASSQDNGGPQETQYF. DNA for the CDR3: TGCGCCAGCAGCCAAGATAACGGGGGGCCTCAAGAGACCCAGTACTTC.

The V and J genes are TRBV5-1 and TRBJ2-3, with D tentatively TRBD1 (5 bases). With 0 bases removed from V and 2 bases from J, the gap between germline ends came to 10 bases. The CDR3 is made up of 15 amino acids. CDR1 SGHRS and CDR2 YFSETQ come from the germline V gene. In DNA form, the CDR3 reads TGCGCCAGCAGCTTGGGTGGGGCCTCCACAGATACGCAGTATTTT. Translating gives CASSLGGASTDTQYF.

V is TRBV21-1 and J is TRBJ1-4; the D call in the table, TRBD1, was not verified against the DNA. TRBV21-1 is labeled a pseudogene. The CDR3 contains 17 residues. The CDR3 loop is CASSQTRPGQANEKLFF. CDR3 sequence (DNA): TGTGCCAGCTCCCAAACCCGTCCGGGACAGGCTAATGAAAAACTGTTTTTT.

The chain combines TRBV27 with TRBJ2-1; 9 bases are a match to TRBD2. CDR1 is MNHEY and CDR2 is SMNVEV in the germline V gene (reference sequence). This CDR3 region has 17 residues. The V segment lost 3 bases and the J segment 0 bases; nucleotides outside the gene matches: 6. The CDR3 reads CASSLKRGGASYNEQFF. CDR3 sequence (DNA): TGTGCCAGCAGTTTGAAACGCGGGGGGGCCTCCTACAATGAGCAGTTCTTC.